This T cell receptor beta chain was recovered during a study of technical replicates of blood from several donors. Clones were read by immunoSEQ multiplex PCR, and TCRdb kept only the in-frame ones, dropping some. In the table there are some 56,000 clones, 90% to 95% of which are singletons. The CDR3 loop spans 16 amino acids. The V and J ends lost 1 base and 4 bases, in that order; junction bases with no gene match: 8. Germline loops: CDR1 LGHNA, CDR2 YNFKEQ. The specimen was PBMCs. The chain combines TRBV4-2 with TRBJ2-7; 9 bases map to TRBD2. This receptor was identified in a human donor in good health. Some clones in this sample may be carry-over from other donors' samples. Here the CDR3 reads CASSQGSAAGGYEQYF. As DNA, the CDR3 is TGTGCCAGCAGCCAAGGATCGGCAGCGGGAGGTTACGAGCAGTACTTC.